This T cell receptor beta chain is from a study of T cells in Graves' hyperthyroidism and ophthalmopathy. The study, taken as a whole, reports: Onset of ophthalmopathy came a median approximately 6.8 months after the model predicted it.

Patients were excluded because of uncontrolled infection, other autoimmune disease, pregnancy or lactation. The CDR3 extends over 12 amino acids. The V gene end was trimmed by 4 bases and the J gene end by 6 bases; junction bases not matched to a gene: 3. Germline values: CDR1 MDHEN, CDR2 SYDVKM. This clonotype was counted many times. No antigen is known for it. TCR beta CDR3 sequences were amplified from RNA transcripts. First-round RT-PCR of the TCR CDR3 relied on the HTBI primer set. TCRdb processed the multiplex PCR reads anew with MiXCR; each CDR3 protein has one entry. The sample has hundreds of thousands of distinct CDR3 sequences, 13% to 15% seen once.

The sample consisted of blood. The V and J genes are TRBV28 and TRBJ2-7; 7 bases map to TRBD1. This sequence was found in a woman aged 55-70 years with Graves' ophthalmopathy. The chain's CDR3 is CASSSTGFEQYF. CDR3 in DNA: TGTGCCAGCAGTTCGACAGGGTTCGAGCAGTACTTC.